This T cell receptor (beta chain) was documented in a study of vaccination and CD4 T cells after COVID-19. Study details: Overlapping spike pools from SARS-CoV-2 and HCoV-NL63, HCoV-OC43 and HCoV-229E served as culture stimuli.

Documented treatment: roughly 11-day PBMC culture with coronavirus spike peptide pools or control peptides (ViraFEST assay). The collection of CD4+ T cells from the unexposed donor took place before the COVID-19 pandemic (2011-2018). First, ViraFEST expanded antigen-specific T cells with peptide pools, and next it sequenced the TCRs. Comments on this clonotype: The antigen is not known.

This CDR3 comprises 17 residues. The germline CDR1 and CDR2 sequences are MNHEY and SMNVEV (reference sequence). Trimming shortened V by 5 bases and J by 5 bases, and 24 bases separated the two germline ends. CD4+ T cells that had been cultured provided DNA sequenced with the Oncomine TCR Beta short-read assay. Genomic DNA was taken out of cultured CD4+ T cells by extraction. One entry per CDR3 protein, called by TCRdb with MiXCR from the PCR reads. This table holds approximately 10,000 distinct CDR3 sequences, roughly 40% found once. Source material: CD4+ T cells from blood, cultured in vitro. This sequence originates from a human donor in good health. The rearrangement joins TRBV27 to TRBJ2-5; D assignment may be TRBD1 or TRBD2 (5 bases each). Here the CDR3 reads CASSPYRGAGPGETQYF. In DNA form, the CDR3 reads TGTGCCAGCAGTCCCTACCGAGGGGCGGGCCCGGGGGAGACCCAGTACTTC.